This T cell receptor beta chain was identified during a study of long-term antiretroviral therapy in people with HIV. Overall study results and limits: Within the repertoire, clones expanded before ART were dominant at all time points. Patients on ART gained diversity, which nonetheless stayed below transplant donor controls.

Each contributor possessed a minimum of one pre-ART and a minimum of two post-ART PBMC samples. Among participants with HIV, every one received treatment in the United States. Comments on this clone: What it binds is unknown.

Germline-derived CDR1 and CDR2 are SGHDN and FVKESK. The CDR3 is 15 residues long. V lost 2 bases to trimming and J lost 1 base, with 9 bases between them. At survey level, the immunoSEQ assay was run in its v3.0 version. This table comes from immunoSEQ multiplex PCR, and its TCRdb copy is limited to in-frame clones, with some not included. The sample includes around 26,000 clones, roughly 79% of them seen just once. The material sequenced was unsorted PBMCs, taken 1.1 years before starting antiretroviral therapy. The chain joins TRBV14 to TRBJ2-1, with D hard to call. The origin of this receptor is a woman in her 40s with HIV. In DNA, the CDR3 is TGTGCCAGCAGCCAATGGCAATTTTCCTACAATGAGCAGTTCTTC. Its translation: CASSQWQFSYNEQFF.